This T cell receptor (beta chain) was profiled in a study of T cell responses to AZD1222 COVID-19 vaccine. Germline CDR1 is SGHDT and CDR2 is YYEEEE. This CDR3 spans 16 amino acids. Trimming pared 5 bases from V and 0 bases from J, leaving 14 bases between. Here immunoSEQ multiplex PCR was the method, and the copy in TCRdb shows in-frame clones only, minus some. Among tens of thousands of clones listed, roughly nine tenths were seen once. The chain recombines TRBV5-6 with TRBJ2-2; possibly TRBD1 for D (6 bases). The source is an adult who received the AZD1222 COVID-19 vaccine. Sequenced here: peripheral blood, sampled 28 days after the second AZD1222 dose. CDR3 residues: CASRRVDSSNTGELFF. The CDR3 DNA reads as TGTGCCAGCAGACGTGTGGACAGCTCGAACACCGGGGAGCTGTTTTTT.